This TCR beta chain was obtained from a study of blood T cells in healthy people across ages. Study results and limitations: Per million T cells, TCR beta diversity dropped roughly linearly as age increased.

The authors drew approximately 10 milliliters of peripheral blood from each donor. The authors isolated at least 6 million PBMCs per sample. J was trimmed by 0 bases and V by 0 bases; bases with no gene match: 5. This CDR3 spans 17 amino acids. The germline V gene has CDR1 SGDLS and CDR2 YYNGEE. A note on this clonotype: Its target is unknown.

Combining a sample-barcoded 5' primer with a J-beta primer mix, a second PCR ran for about 7 to 12 cycles. TCRdb used MiXCR to reprocess the 5' RACE reads, holding one entry per CDR3 protein. The sample contains under 2 million distinct CDR3 sequences, almost 35% of which appear only once. The V call is TRBV9, the J call TRBJ2-5, with 10 bases that match TRBD2. The TCR was taken from a woman in her 30s in good health. The sample was blood. CDR3 nucleotides: TGTGCCAGCAGCGTAGGAGCGGGGGGGGCGTACCAAGAGACCCAGTACTTC. It specifies CASSVGAGGAYQETQYF.